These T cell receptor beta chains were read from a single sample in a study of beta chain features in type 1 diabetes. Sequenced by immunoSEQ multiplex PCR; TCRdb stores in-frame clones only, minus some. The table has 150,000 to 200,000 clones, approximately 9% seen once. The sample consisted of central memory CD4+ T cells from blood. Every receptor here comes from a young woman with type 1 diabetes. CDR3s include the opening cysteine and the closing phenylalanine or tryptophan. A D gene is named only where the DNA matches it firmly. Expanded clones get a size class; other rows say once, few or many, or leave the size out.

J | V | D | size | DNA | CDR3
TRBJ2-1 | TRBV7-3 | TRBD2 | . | TGTGCCAGCAGGTTAGCGGGAGGGAGCTCCTACAATGAGCAGTTCTTC | CASRLAGGSSYNEQFF
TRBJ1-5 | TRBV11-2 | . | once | TGTGCCAGCAGCTTAGGGGCGGCAGGGCCAGAGCCCCAGCATTTT | CASSLGAAGPEPQHF
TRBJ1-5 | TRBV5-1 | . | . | TGCGCCAGCAGCTTCGGCAGGGTAGTGGAGAATCAGCCCCAGCATTTT | CASSFGRVVENQPQHF
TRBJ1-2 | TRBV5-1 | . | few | TGCGCCAGCAGCTTGGCGGGGTATGGCTACACCTTC | CASSLAGYGYTF
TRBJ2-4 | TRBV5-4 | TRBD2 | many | TGTGCCAGCAGCGAGACTAGCGGGAGTAACATTCAGTACTTC | CASSETSGSNIQYF
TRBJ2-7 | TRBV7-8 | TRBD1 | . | TGTGCCAGCAGCCGCACACGTGGACAGGGAAGTTACTACGAGCAGTACTTC | CASSRTRGQGSYYEQYF
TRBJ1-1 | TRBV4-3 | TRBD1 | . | TGCGCCAGCAGCCGGACAGGTAGGAACACTGAAGCTTTCTTT | CASSRTGRNTEAFF
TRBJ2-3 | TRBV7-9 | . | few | TGTGCCAGCAGCTTAGCGCTAGCAGATACGCAGTATTTT | CASSLALADTQYF
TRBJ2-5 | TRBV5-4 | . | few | TGTGCCAGCAGCTTGTCCAGCGGGCTCCAAGAGACCCAGTACTTC | CASSLSSGLQETQYF
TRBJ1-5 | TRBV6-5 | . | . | TGTGCCAGCAGTTACTCCCACATGAATAGCAATCAGCCCCAGCATTTT | CASSYSHMNSNQPQHF
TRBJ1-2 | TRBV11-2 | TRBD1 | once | TGTGCCAGCAGCCAACAGGGGGCGCTGGGCTACACCTTC | CASSQQGALGYTF
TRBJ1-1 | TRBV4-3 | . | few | TGCGCCAGCAGCCAAGGACAGTTCCAAAACACTGAAGCTTTCTTT | CASSQGQFQNTEAFF
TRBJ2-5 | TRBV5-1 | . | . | TGCGCCAGCAGCTTATTTAGCGGCGAGACCCAGTACTTC | CASSLFSGETQYF
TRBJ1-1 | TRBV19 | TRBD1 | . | TGTGCCAGTAGTATGGGACAGGGCGGGATGGGAGCTTTCTTT | CASSMGQGGMGAFF
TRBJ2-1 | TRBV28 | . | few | TGTGCCAGCAGTCCCGCAGGGTCCAATGAGCAGTTCTTC | CASSPAGSNEQFF
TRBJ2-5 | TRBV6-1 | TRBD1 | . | TGTGCCAGCAGTGCCCGGGACAGGATGTACCAAGAGACCCAGTACTTC | CASSARDRMYQETQYF
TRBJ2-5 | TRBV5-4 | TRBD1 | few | TGTGCCAGCAGCACCAGACAGGGCCAAGAGACCCAGTACTTC | CASSTRQGQETQYF
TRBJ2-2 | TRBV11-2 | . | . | TGTGCCAGCCGCGGAACTAGATACACCGGGGAGCTGTTTTTT | CASRGTRYTGELFF
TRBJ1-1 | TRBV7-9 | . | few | TGTGCCAGCAGCCCAGGGACAGAAGCTTTCTTT | CASSPGTEAFF
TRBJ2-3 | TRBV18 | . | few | TGTGCCAGCTCGACTAGTTTCACGGATACGCAGTATTTT | CASSTSFTDTQYF
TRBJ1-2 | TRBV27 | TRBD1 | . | TGTGCCAGCAGTTTAAACAGGGGGGAAGGTGGCTACACCTTC | CASSLNRGEGGYTF
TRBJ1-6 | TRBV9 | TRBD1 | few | TGTGCCAGCAGCGTAGGAGACAGGGTGAGGAATTCACCCCTCCACTTT | CASSVGDRVRNSPLHF
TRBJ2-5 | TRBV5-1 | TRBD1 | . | TGCGCCAGCCGCACCAGAGGGGGCTTAGAGACCCAGTACTTC | CASRTRGGLETQYF
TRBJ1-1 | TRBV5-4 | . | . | TGTGCCAGCAGCCCCGGGGGGGCTCAGAACACTGAAGCTTTCTTT | CASSPGGAQNTEAFF
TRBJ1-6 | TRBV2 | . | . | TGTGCCAGCAGGGACGTAGACAGGAGTAATTCACCCCTCCACTTT | CASRDVDRSNSPLHF
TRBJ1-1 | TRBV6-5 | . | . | TGTGCCAGCACCAAGGGGTGGAACACTGAAGCTTTCTTT | CASTKGWNTEAFF
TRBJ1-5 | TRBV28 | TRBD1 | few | TGTGCCAGCAGTTTCAGACAGGGGAGTGATCAGCCCCAGCATTTT | CASSFRQGSDQPQHF
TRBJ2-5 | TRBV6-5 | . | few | TGTGCCAGCAGTTACTCGGAGACGGCCCTCCAAGAGACCCAGTACTTC | CASSYSETALQETQYF
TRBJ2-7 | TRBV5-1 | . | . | TGCGCCAGCACCGGGCCCGAGTCTGGGGCAGAGCAGTACTTC | CASTGPESGAEQYF
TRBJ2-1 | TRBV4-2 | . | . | TGTGCCAGCAGCCAAGTCGGGAGTAAGTATGAGCAGTTCTTC | CASSQVGSKYEQFF
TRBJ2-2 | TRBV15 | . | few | TGTGCCACCAGCAGAGATCGACAGTTGAACACCGGGGAGCTGTTTTTT | CATSRDRQLNTGELFF
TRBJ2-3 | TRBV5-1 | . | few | TGCGCCAGCAGCTTGGAACCTCGGGGGGCGGGGACAGATACGCAGTATTTT | CASSLEPRGAGTDTQYF
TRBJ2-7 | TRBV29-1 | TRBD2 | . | TGCAGCGTTCCCAGCGGGGGATCTAAAATCCACGAGCAGTACTTC | CSVPSGGSKIHEQYF
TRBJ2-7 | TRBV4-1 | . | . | TGCGCCAGCAGCCAAGGACTAGGAGACTACGAGCAGTACTTC | CASSQGLGDYEQYF
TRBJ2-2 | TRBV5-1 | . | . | TGCGCCAGCACAGAGAACACCGGGGAGCTGTTTTTT | CASTENTGELFF
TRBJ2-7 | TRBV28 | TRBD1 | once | TGTGCCAGCAGGGGCAGGGGGAGTGGGACCTACGAGCAGTACTTC | CASRGRGSGTYEQYF
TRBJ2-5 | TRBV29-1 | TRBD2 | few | TGCAGCGTTACCGGGACTAGCCCTGAAGAGACCCAGTACTTC | CSVTGTSPEETQYF
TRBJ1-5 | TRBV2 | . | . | TGTGCCAGCAGTGGGCAAATGGGGCGATCTAGCAATCAGCCCCAGCATTTT | CASSGQMGRSSNQPQHF
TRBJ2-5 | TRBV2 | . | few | TGTGCCAGCAGTACAGGGTACCAAGAGACCCAGTACTTC | CASSTGYQETQYF
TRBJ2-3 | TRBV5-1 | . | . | TGCGCCAGCAGCTTGGAGGGGCGGGAACCAGATACGCAGTATTTT | CASSLEGREPDTQYF
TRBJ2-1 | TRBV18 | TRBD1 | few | TGTGCCAGCTCACCTACAGGGGAAGTCAATGAGCAGTTCTTC | CASSPTGEVNEQFF
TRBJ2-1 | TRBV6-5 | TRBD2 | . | TGTGCCAGCCGACTAGCGGGTCACAATGAGCAGTTCTTC | CASRLAGHNEQFF